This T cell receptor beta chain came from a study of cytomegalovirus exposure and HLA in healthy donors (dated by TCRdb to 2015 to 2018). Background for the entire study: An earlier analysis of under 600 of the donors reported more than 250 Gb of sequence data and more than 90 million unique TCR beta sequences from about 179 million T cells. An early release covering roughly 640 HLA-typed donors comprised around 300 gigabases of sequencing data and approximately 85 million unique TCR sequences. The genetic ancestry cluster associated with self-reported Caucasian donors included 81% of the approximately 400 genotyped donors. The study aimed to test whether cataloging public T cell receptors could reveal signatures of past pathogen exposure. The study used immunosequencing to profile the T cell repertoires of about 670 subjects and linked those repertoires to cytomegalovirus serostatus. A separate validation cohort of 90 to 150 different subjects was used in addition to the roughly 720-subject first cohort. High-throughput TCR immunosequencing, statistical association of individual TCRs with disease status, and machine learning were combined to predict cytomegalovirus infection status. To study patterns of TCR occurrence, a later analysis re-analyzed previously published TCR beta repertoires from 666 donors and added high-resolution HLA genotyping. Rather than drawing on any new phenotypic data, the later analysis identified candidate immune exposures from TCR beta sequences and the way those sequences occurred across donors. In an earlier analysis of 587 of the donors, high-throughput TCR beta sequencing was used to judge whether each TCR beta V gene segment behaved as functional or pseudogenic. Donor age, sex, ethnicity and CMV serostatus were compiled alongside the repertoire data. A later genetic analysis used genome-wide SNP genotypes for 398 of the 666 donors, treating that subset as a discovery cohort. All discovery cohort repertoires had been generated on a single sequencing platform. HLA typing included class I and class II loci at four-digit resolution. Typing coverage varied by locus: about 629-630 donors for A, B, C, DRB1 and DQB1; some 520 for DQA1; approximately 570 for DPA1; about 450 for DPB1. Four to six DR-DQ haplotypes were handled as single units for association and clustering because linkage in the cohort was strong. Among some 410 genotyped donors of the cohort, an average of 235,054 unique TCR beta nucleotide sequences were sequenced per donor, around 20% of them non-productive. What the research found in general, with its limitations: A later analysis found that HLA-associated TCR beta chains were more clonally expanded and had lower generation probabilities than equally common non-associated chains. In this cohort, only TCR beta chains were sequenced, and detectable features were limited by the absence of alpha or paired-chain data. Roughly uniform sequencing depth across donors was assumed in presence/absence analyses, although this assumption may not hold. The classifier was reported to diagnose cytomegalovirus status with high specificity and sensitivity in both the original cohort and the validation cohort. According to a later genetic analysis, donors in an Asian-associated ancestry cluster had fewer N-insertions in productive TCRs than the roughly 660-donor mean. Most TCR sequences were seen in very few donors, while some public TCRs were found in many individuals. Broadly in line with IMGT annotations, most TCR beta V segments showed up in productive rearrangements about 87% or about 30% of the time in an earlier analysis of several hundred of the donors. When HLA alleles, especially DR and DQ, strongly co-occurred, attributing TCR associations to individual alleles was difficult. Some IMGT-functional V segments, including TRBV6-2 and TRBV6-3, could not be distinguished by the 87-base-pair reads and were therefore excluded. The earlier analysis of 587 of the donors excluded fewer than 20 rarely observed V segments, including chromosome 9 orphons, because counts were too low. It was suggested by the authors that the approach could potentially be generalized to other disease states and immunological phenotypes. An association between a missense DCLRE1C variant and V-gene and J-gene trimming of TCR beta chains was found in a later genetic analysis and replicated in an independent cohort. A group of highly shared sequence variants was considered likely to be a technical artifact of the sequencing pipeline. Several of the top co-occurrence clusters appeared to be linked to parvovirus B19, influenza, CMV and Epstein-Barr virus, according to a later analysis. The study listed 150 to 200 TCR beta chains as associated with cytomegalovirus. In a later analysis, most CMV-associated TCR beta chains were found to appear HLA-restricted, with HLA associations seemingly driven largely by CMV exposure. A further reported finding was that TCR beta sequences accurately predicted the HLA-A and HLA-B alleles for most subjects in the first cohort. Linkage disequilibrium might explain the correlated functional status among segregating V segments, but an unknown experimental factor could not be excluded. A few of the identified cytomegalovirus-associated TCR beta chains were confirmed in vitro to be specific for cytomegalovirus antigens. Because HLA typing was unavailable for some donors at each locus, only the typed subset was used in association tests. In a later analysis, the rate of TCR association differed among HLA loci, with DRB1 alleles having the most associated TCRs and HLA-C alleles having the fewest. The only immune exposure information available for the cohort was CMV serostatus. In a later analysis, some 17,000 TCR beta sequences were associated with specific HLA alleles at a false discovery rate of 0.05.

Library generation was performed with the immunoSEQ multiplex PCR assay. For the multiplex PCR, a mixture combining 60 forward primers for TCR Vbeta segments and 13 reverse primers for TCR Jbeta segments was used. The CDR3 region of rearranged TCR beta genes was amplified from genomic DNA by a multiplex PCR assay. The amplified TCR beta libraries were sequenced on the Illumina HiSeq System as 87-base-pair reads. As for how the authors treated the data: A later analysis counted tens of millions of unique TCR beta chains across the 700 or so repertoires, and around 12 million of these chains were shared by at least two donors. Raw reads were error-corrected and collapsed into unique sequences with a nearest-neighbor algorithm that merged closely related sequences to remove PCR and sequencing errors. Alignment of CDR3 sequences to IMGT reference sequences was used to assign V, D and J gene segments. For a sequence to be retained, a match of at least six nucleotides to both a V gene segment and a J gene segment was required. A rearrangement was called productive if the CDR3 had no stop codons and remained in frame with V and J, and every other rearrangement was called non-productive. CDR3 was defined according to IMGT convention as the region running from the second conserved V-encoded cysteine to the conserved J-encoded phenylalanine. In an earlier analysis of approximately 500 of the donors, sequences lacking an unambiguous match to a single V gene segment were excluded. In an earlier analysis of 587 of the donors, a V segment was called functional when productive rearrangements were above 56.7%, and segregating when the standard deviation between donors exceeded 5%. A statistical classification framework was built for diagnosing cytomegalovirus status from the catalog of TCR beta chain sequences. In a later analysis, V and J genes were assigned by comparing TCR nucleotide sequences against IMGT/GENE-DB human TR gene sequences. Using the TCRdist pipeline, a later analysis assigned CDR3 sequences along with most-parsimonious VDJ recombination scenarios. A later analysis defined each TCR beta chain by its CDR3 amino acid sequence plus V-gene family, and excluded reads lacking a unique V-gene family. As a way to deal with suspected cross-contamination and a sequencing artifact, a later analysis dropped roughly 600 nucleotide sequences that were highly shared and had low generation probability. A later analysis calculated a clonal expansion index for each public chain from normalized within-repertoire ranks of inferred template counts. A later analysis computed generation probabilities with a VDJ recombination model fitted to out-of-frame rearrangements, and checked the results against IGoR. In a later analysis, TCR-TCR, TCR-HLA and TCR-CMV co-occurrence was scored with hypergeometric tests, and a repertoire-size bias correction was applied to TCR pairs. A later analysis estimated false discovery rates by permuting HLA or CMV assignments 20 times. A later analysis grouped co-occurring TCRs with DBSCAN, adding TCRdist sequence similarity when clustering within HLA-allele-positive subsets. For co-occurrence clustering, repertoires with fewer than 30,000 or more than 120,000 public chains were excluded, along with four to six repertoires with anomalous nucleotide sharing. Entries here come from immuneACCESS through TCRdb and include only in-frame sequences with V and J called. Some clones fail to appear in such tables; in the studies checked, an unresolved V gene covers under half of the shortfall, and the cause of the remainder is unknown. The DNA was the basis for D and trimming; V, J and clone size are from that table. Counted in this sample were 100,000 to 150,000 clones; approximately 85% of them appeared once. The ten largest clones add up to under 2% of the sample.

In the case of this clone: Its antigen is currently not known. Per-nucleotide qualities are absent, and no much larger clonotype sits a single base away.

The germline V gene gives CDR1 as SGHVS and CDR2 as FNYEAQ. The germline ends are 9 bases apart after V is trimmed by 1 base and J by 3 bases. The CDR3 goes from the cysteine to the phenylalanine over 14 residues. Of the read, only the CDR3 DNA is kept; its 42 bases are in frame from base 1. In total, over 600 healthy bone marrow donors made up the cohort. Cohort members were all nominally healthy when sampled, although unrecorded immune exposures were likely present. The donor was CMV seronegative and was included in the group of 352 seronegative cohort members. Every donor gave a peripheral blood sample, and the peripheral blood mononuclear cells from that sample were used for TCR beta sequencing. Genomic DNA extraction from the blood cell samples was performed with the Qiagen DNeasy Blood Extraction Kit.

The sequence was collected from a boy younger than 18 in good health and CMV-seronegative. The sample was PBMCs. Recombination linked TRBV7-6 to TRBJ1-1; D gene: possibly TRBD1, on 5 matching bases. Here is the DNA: TGTGCCAGCAGCTTAGGGATAGGGGACACTGAAGCTTTCTTT. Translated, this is CASSLGIGDTEAFF.